This paragraph reports one T cell receptor beta chain. Its antigen is not known. The data were produced by immunoSEQ multiplex PCR, yet TCRdb's version contains in-frame clones alone and is incomplete. The sample records some 130,000 clones, around 86% being singletons. The data originate from a study of T cell responses to AZD1222 COVID-19 vaccine. General study results and limits: Spike-wide coverage was observed for vaccine-associated CD4 TCRs, with dominant responses at 160-218 and 743-854. Clonal diversity was possibly underestimated, and white British individuals and females predominated among donors.

The CDR3 length is 14 residues. V was clipped by 1 base and J by 9 bases; unmatched bases: 9. Germline V gives CDR1 GTSNPN, CDR2 SVGIG (reference sequence). The sample here was peripheral blood, taken on day 0 of AZD1222 vaccination. The J gene is TRBJ1-5, the V gene TRBV30; the match to TRBD1 covers 7 bases. The sequence came from an adult in good health. The CDR3 loop is CAWSADRVVRPQHF. The CDR3 DNA follows: TGTGCCTGGAGTGCCGACAGGGTGGTACGGCCCCAGCATTTT.